Listed below are T cell receptor beta chains from one sample, sequenced in a study of shared clonotypes between healthy human individuals. The repertoire was sequenced with immunoSEQ multiplex PCR; TCRdb's copy has only in-frame clones and lacks some. The table has 800,000 to 1,200,000 clones, about 80% seen once. The sequencing input was memory CD4+ T cells from PBMCs. The receptors were sampled from a man between 18 and 35 years old in good health. Some clones in this sample may be carry-over from other donors' samples. Each CDR3 is given with its conserved first and last residue. The order of the fields is D gene, V gene, J gene, clone size, CDR3 length, CDR3 protein. D genes are given only for firm matches. Some rows mark clone size as missing; the rest say once, few, many or name a class of expanded clone.

D gene: TRBD1
V gene: TRBV19
J gene: TRBJ1-2
clone size: NA
CDR3 length: 16
CDR3 protein: CASTDPRDSDTRGYTF

D gene: NA
V gene: TRBV7-9
J gene: TRBJ2-7
clone size: NA
CDR3 length: 14
CDR3 protein: CASSPSGNRDEQYF

D gene: NA
V gene: TRBV19
J gene: TRBJ2-4
clone size: NA
CDR3 length: 15
CDR3 protein: CASSKGTVAKNIQYF

D gene: NA
V gene: TRBV30
J gene: TRBJ2-1
clone size: NA
CDR3 length: 11
CDR3 protein: CAWSVSRGQFF

D gene: TRBD1
V gene: TRBV5-1
J gene: TRBJ2-2
clone size: NA
CDR3 length: 15
CDR3 protein: CASSLQGQPTGELFF

D gene: NA
V gene: TRBV29-1
J gene: TRBJ2-7
clone size: NA
CDR3 length: 13
CDR3 protein: CSVVSQGPYEQYF

D gene: NA
V gene: TRBV28
J gene: TRBJ2-1
clone size: NA
CDR3 length: 13
CDR3 protein: CANKKAPNNEQFF

D gene: TRBD2
V gene: TRBV4-1
J gene: TRBJ2-1
clone size: many
CDR3 length: 16
CDR3 protein: CASSQLRDYSYNEQFF

D gene: TRBD2
V gene: TRBV11-3
J gene: TRBJ2-1
clone size: NA
CDR3 length: 16
CDR3 protein: CASSAGGAGEGHEQFF

D gene: NA
V gene: TRBV11-3
J gene: TRBJ2-4
clone size: NA
CDR3 length: 14
CDR3 protein: CASSLGRGGNIQYF

D gene: TRBD2
V gene: TRBV2
J gene: TRBJ2-1
clone size: NA
CDR3 length: 14
CDR3 protein: CASRLGLANNEQFF

D gene: TRBD2
V gene: TRBV6-5
J gene: TRBJ2-2
clone size: NA
CDR3 length: 16
CDR3 protein: CASSYQSAGVAGELFF

D gene: TRBD2
V gene: TRBV28
J gene: TRBJ2-5
clone size: NA
CDR3 length: 16
CDR3 protein: CASSRAGGRSQETQYF

D gene: TRBD2
V gene: TRBV6-5
J gene: TRBJ2-7
clone size: NA
CDR3 length: 13
CDR3 protein: CASSRSGGYEQYF

D gene: TRBD1
V gene: TRBV7-2
J gene: TRBJ2-2
clone size: NA
CDR3 length: 17
CDR3 protein: CASSFGAQRGRTGELFF

D gene: NA
V gene: TRBV2
J gene: TRBJ1-4
clone size: NA
CDR3 length: 15
CDR3 protein: CASAESPRQNEKLFF

D gene: TRBD2
V gene: TRBV28
J gene: TRBJ2-5
clone size: NA
CDR3 length: 16
CDR3 protein: CASSLAAGGLQETQYF

D gene: NA
V gene: TRBV19
J gene: TRBJ2-7
clone size: NA
CDR3 length: 17
CDR3 protein: CASSTPLRDAPPYEQYF

D gene: NA
V gene: TRBV5-6
J gene: TRBJ2-7
clone size: once
CDR3 length: 12
CDR3 protein: CASSKMPYEQYF

D gene: NA
V gene: TRBV19
J gene: TRBJ2-5
clone size: NA
CDR3 length: 13
CDR3 protein: CASREDWRETQYF

D gene: TRBD2
V gene: TRBV4-3
J gene: TRBJ2-5
clone size: NA
CDR3 length: 16
CDR3 protein: CASSQGRAGGSETQYF

D gene: NA
V gene: TRBV12-1
J gene: TRBJ1-3
clone size: NA
CDR3 length: 13
CDR3 protein: CASSLGEGNTIYF

D gene: TRBD1
V gene: TRBV6-1
J gene: TRBJ1-2
clone size: NA
CDR3 length: 13
CDR3 protein: CASKTTGRDGYTF

D gene: NA
V gene: TRBV5-1
J gene: TRBJ2-5
clone size: NA
CDR3 length: 15
CDR3 protein: CASSLAETRQETQYF

D gene: NA
V gene: TRBV28
J gene: TRBJ1-2
clone size: NA
CDR3 length: 15
CDR3 protein: CASRGQTGPNYGYTF

D gene: TRBD2
V gene: TRBV28
J gene: TRBJ2-2
clone size: NA
CDR3 length: 15
CDR3 protein: CASSAAGGNTGELFF